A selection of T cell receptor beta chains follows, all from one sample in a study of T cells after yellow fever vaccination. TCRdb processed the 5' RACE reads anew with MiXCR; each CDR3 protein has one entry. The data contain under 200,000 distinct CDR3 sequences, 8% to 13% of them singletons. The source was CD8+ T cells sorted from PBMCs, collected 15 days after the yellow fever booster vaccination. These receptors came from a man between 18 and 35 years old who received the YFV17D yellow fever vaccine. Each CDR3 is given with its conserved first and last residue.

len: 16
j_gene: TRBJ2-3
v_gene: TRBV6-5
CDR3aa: CASRQSPGGRTDTQYF

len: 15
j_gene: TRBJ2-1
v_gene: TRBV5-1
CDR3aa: CASTLAGGLVDEQFF

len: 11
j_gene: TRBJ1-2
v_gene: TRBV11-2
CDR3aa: CASSTHTGYTF

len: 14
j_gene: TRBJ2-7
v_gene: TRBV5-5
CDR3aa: CASSLAGGYDEQYF

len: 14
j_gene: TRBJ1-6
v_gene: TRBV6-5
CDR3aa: CASSYAQGVSPLHF

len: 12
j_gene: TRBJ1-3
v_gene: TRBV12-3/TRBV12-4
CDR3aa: CASSLQGNTIYF

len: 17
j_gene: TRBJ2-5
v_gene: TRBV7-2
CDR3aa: CASSPRRGVSVKETQYF

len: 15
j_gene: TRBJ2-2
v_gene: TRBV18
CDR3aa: CASSPHRTGTGELFF

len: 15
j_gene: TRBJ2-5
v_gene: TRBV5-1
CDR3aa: CASSLTTSGKETQYF

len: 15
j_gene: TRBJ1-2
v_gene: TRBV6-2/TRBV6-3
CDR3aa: CASSYIPGAQDGYTF

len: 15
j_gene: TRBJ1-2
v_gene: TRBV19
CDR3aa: CASSFRTNNNYGYTF

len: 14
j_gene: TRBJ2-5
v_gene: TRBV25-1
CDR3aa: CASTPGDSGETQYF

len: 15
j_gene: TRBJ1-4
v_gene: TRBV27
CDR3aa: CASSLGTGRKEKLFF

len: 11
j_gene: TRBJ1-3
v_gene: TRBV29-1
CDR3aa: CSVGTGNTIYF

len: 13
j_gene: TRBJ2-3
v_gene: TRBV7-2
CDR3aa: CASRPGLSDTQYF

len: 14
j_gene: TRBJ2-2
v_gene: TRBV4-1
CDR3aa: CASSQNVGSGELFF

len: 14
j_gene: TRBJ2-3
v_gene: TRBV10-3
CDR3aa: CAIMAGLSTDTQYF

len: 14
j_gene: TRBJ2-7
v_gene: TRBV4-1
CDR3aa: CASSRNWGPYEQYF

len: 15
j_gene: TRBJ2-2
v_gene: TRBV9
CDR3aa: CASSPTSGPTGELFF

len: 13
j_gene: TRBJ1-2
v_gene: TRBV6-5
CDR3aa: CASSLTGVRGYTF

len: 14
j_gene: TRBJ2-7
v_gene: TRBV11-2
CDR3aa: CASSSPGQIYEQYF

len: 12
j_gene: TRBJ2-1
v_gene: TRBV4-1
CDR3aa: CASSQGWNEQFF

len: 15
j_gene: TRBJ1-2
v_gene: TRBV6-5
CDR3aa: CASSYSGTDGYGYTF

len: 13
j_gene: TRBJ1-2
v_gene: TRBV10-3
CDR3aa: CAISEGVWYGYTF

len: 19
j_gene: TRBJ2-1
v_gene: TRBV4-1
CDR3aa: CASSQDETTPALNYNEQFF

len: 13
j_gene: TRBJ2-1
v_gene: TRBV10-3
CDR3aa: CAISESRGNEQFF

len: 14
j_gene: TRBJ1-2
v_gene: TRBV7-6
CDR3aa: CASSLSGGFYGYTF

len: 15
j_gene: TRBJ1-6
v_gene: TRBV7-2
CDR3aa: CASRSDLNYNSPLHF

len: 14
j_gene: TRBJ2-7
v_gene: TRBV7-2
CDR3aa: CASSLNRGRYEQYF

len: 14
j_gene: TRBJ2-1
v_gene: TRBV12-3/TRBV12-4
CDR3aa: CASGLAGGYNEQFF

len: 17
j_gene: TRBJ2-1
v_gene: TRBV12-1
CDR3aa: CASSFVTSGGEDNEQFF

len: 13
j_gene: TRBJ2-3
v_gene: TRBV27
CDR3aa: CASSLSFTDTQYF

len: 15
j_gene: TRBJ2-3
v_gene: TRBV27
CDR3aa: CASKWTSGGRYTQYF

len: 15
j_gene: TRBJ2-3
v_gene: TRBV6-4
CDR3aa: CASSDSAGSTDTQYF

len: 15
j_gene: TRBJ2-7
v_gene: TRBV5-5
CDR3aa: CASSLRLGGFYEQYF

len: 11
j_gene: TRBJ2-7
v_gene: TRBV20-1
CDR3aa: CSAAGGYEQYF

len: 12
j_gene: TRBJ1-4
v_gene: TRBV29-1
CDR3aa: CSVEDLRGTLFF

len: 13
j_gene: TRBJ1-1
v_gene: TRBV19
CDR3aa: CASSIPSVTEAFF

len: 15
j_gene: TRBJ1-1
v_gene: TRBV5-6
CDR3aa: CASTSQMTGDTEAFF

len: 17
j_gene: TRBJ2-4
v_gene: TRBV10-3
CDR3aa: CAIRPCPPRGAKNIQYF

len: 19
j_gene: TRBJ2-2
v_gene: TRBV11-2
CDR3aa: CASSTDGLAGETNTGELFF

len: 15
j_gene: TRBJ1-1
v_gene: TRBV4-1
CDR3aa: CASSLDKTGNTEAFF

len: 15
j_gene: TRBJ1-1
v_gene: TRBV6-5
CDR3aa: CASSYMGGQGTEAFF

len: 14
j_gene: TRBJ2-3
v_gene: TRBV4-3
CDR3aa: CASSQEFGTDTQYF

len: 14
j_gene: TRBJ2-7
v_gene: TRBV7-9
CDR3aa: CASSLEVSWDEQYF

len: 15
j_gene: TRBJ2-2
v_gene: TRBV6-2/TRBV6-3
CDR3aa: CASERAQEYTGELFF

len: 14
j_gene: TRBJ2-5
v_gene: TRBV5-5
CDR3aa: CASSHQTSGETQYF